Reported below is one T cell receptor (beta chain). Its antigen is still unknown. Germline CDR1 and CDR2: MNHNS and SASEGT. Trimming removed 4 bases at V and 1 base at J, with 11 bases between. This CDR3 contains 15 residues. Primers included in the PCR were 60 Vbeta and 13 Jbeta primers. Only in-frame clones appear in the TCRdb table, and some are missing; sequencing was by immunoSEQ multiplex PCR. Among around 120,000 clones, about 75% were seen once, and the ten largest hold 30%. The data were obtained in a study of cytomegalovirus exposure and HLA in healthy donors. The study, taken as a whole, reports: Later work showed greater clonal expansion in HLA-associated TCR beta chains than in equally common others. Prior analysis indicated that the majority of TCR beta V segments exhibited productivity approximately 90% or approximately 30% of the time.

This receptor was taken from a man aged 55 to 70 in good health and CMV-seropositive. The V gene is TRBV6-1, the J gene TRBJ1-5; maybe TRBD1 (6 bases). Sequencing was carried out using PBMCs. The DNA of the CDR3 is TGTGCCAGCAGTGCAGGGACATACAGCAATCAGCCCCAGCATTTT. Its translation is CASSAGTYSNQPQHF.